This T cell receptor (beta chain) was obtained from a study of shared T cell receptors in the human thymus. The CDR3 length is 15 residues. CDR1 and CDR2 (germline): SGHTA, FQGNSA. Trimming cost V 1 base and J 12 bases, with 19 bases left between them. TCRdb keeps only in-frame clones here, not all; method: immunoSEQ multiplex PCR. Of hundreds of thousands of clones listed, 87% are singletons. This same sample was also part of a study on human thymus T cells.

Sample: thymocytes. J is TRBJ2-1 and V is TRBV7-2; D may be TRBD2 (5 bases). The TCR sequence derives from a boy under three years old with a congenital heart defect. The CDR3 spells CASSLVEGARSVQFF. CDR3 sequence (DNA): TGTGCCAGCAGCTTAGTCGAGGGTGCAAGGTCGGTGCAGTTCTTC.